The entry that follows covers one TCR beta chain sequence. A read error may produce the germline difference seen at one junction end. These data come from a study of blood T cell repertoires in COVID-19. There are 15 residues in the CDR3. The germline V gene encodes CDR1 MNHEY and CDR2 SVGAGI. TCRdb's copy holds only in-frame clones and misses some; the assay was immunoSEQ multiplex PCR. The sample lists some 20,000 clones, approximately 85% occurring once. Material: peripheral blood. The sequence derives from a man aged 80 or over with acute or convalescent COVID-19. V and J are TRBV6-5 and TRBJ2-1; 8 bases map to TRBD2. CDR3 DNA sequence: TGTGCCAGCAGTAATGGGCTAGCGGGTGGCAATGGGCAGTTCTTC. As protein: CASSNGLAGGNGQFF.